The rows below give T cell receptor beta chains drawn from one sample of a study of T cell clusters in autoimmune cytopenias. TCRdb re-called the multiplex PCR reads, yielding one record per CDR3 amino acid sequence without DNA. This sample's table reports several hundred distinct CDR3 sequences. The same data also went into a second study, on T cell repertoires in aging, cancer and after chemotherapy.

The sequenced sample consisted of peripheral blood. These receptors came from a human donor with chronic lymphocytic leukemia. CDR3s include the opening cysteine and the closing phenylalanine or tryptophan. Some rows have no size entry. The others give once, few or many, or a class for an expanded clone.

v_call: TRBV20-1; clone_size: -; j_call: TRBJ1-1; cdr3_aa: CSARSIGGVVNTEAFF
v_call: TRBV12-3/TRBV12-4; clone_size: -; j_call: TRBJ1-1; cdr3_aa: CASSLRVEAFF
v_call: TRBV29-1; clone_size: large; j_call: TRBJ2-7; cdr3_aa: CSALLLGVGEQYF
v_call: TRBV20-1; clone_size: medium-sized; j_call: TRBJ2-1; cdr3_aa: CSVKKAGADNEQFF
v_call: TRBV18; clone_size: medium-sized; j_call: TRBJ2-7; cdr3_aa: CASSPLAGESYEQYF
v_call: TRBV7-3; clone_size: -; j_call: TRBJ2-7; cdr3_aa: CASSFDRGPSYEQYF
v_call: TRBV10-3; clone_size: -; j_call: TRBJ2-1; cdr3_aa: CAISETSGEQFF
v_call: TRBV10-3; clone_size: large; j_call: TRBJ2-1; cdr3_aa: CAISESSGYYNEQFF
v_call: TRBV6-6; clone_size: medium-sized; j_call: TRBJ2-6; cdr3_aa: CASNEQGVGGANVLTF
v_call: TRBV13; clone_size: large; j_call: TRBJ2-3; cdr3_aa: CASSFRLAGVSTDTQYF
v_call: TRBV5-1; clone_size: medium-sized; j_call: TRBJ2-5; cdr3_aa: CASRDASGGLGETQYF
v_call: TRBV6-5; clone_size: large; j_call: TRBJ2-2; cdr3_aa: CARDRGRTGELFF